This T cell receptor (beta chain) was sequenced in a study of blood T cell repertoires in COVID-19 (dated by TCRdb to the early 2020s). For the study in its entirety: The collaborator samples originated in the United States, Italy and Spain and spanned the acute and convalescent phases of COVID-19. The prospective study material was composed of cDNA or gDNA derived from T cells, B-cell-depleted T cells, or PBMCs. Deeply sampled blood TCRbeta repertoires from subjects exposed to, actively infected with, or recovered from COVID-19 were included in the dataset. The repertoires were made available in a free public database intended to serve as a resource for research on the immune response to SARS-CoV-2. Samples were obtained from the ongoing ImmuneRACE study (first 160 participants) and from some 1,200 subjects provided by 6 global collaborators. A de-identified subject ID, COVID-19 status, age in years and sex were almost always included in the sample metadata. Where available, HLA class I and class II types were taken from metadata supplied by the sample provider and were not determined by assay-based typing.

TCRbeta CDR3 regions were amplified from genomic DNA by means of the immunoSEQ Assay, a bias-controlled multiplex PCR. In the original analysis: Nucleated cell counts per sample were estimated from amplification of reference gene primers within the assay. To quantify the absolute abundance of each unique TCRbeta CDR3 rearrangement, sequence reads were collapsed and filtered. For each sample, productive Simpson clonality was calculated by taking the square root of Simpson's diversity index across productive rearrangements. The immuneACCESS repertoire file appears here via TCRdb, limited to in-frame rearrangements. These files lack a portion of the clones; in checked studies, under half of the deficit traces to unresolved V genes, and the cause of the others is not known. The V and J calls and clone size were taken over from that table, and D and trimming were inferred from the DNA. In this sample the table shows around 340,000 clones, approximately 89% of which occur a single time. The top ten constitute about 3.9% of the sample.

Per the germline V gene, MRHNA is the CDR1 and SNTAGT is the CDR2. Its CDR3 holds 19 amino acids, cysteine through phenylalanine. Only the CDR3 portion is preserved as DNA: 57 bases, with reading frame beginning at the first base. V is trimmed back by 7 bases and J by 3 bases, and the junction contains 16 bases that no gene match accounts for. As concerns this clone: Its cognate antigen has yet to be identified. Nothing much larger sits one base from this clone, and base qualities are not available.

Summary of the overall study and its limitations: How much clinical and demographic metadata was included differed by source and by participant, and the metadata was provided uncurated.

At one collaborating source in Seattle, patients were enrolled during active infection and were followed longitudinally through the course of disease. Collaborating institutions collected whole blood in K2EDTA tubes following their own protocols. For TCRbeta analysis, collaborator samples were shipped as frozen whole blood, as isolated PBMCs, or as DNA extracted from either sample type. The receptor was derived from a woman aged 55-70 years with COVID-19, enrolled during active disease. The chain was built from TRBV6-4 and TRBJ2-1, and 12 junction bases match TRBD1. Sequenced input: peripheral blood. The DNA sequence follows: TGTGCCAGCACCCCCCAGAAGGGACAGGGGGCGGGAATCTACAATGAGCAGTTCTTC. This sequence encodes CASTPQKGQGAGIYNEQFF.